This T cell receptor beta chain was captured in a study of cytomegalovirus exposure and HLA in healthy donors. Study-level points and caveats: A later analysis showed HLA-associated TCR beta chains outstripping equally common others in clonal expansion.

The CDR3 spans 14 residues. Trimming took 4 bases from V and 5 from J; bases not matched to a gene: 4. CDR1 and CDR2 from the germline V gene are SGHRS and YFSETQ. PCR primers comprised 60 Vbeta and 13 Jbeta primers. Sequencing was performed with immunoSEQ multiplex PCR; in TCRdb, only in-frame clones are kept and a portion is missing. The data hold around 130,000 clones, with less than 85% observed a single time. A note on this clone: Its matching antigen is unknown.

V gene TRBV5-1 combines with J gene TRBJ2-5; TRBD1 agrees at 11 bases. The receptor comes from a male donor in good health and CMV-seronegative. The sequencing sample was made of PBMCs. CDR3 in DNA: TGCGCCAGCAGCCCAAGGACAGGGGGCGAGACCCAGTACTTC. This encodes CASSPRTGGETQYF.